The clone carrying this T cell receptor beta chain appeared many times. Its target is not known. MiXCR, run by TCRdb on the 5' RACE reads, gives a single entry per CDR3 protein. The data contain around 13,000 distinct CDR3 sequences, 12% to 15% of them singletons. The source of the sample is a study of spatial heterogeneity in lung cancer. Overall study context: Raw reads showed each unique TCR and UMI combination turning up more than ten times on average.

Notes on the study in general: Circulating ubiquitous expanded tumor TCRs were observed more frequently at resection than at follow-up.

The CDR3 is made up of 12 amino acids. Trimming pared 5 bases from V and 3 bases from J, leaving 8 bases between. The germline gives CDR1 SGHAT, CDR2 FQNNGV. As to time point: sample taken at primary tumor resection. Extraction of whole RNA from tumor, nontumor lung or frozen PBMC preceded unsorted sequencing. Donation came from 70 or so patients with untreated early-stage non-small cell lung cancer. The genes are TRBV11-2 and TRBJ2-7; D is undetermined. Sequenced material: PBMCs, taken at surgery. The sequence was collected from a male donor with early-stage non-small cell lung cancer. CDR3 coding DNA: TGTGCCAGCAGCGACCGTCGCTACGAGCAGTACTTC. It yields the protein CASSDRRYEQYF.